These 9 T cell receptor beta chains were sequenced from one sample in a study of T cells after yellow fever vaccination (dated by TCRdb to between 2018 and 2021). Read against the paper, the sample's treatment or condition label means: live attenuated yellow fever vaccine strain. The library was prepared using 5' RACE. The sequencer listed for this sample is Illumina HiSeq 2500. Using fastp trimming at Q25 and MiXCR clonotype assembly, TCRdb reanalyzed the public sequencing data and kept in-frame beta chains. All rows with the same CDR3 protein become a single entry with the most common DNA and genes. The sample has approximately 600,000 distinct CDR3 sequences on record, 9% to 15% of them singletons. Approximately 15% of the sample goes to the ten largest clones. The source material was PBMCs, sampled on the day of the yellow fever booster vaccination. Receptors were obtained from a young man who received the YFV17D yellow fever vaccine.

This chain connects TRBV3-1 to TRBJ1-5, with TRBD1 matching 7 bases. The CDR3 runs to 14 residues. In germline, CDR1 is LGHDT, CDR2 YNNKEL (reference sequence). V shed 1 base and J 6 bases; nucleotides not matched to a gene: 3. The CDR3 here is CASSQAGTVQPQHF. The CDR3 DNA follows: TGTGCCAGCAGCCAAGCCGGGACAGTTCAGCCCCAGCATTTT. The full variable domain, with the rest looked up from reference TRBV3-1 and TRBJ1-5, is DTAVSQTPKYLVTQMGNDKSIKCEQNLGHDTMYWYKQDSKKFLKIMFSYNNKELIINETVPNRFSPKSPDKAHLNLHINSLELGDSAVYFCASSQAGTVQPQHFGDGTRLSIL.

This clonotype occurred a few times. The rearrangement links TRBV7-9 to TRBJ1-1, with a tentative D call TRBD1 (6 bases). Germline V gene data show CDR1 as SEHNR and CDR2 as FQNEAQ (reference sequence). This CDR3 region has 14 residues. Trimming cost V 4 bases and J 3 bases, with 12 bases left between them. The CDR3 region is CASSSRGGDTEAFF. The CDR3, as DNA: TGTGCCAGCAGCTCCAGGGGCGGCGACACTGAAGCTTTCTTT. Combining the CDR3 with reference TRBV7-9 and TRBJ1-1 gives the whole variable domain DTGVSQNPRHKITKRGQNVTFRCDPISEHNRLYWYRQTLGQGPEFLTYFQNEAQLEKSRLLSDRFSAERPKGSFSTLEIQRTEQGDSAMYLCASSSRGGDTEAFFGQGTRLTVV.

This clonotype was counted only a few times. The V and J genes are TRBV20-1 and TRBJ1-4; D not certain. Trimming took 1 base from V and 8 from J, leaving 14 bases between them. This CDR3 spans 14 amino acids. Per germline, CDR1 DFQATT and CDR2 SNEGSKA (reference sequence). This chain's CDR3 is CSARVRAFGEKLFF. The CDR3 DNA sequence: TGCAGTGCTAGAGTTCGCGCCTTCGGCGAAAAACTGTTTTTT.

This clonotype occurred many times. This rearrangement joins TRBV4-3 to TRBJ1-3, with a tentative D call TRBD1 (5 bases). Germline V gene sequence: CDR1 LGHNA, CDR2 YSLEER. The CDR3 spans 16 residues. V shed 0 bases and J shed 4 bases, with 13 bases lying between them. CDR3 DNA sequence: TGCGCCAGCAGCCAAGAGCCAGAGGGGACGGGAAACACCATATATTTT. Translated: CASSQEPEGTGNTIYF.

V and J are TRBV12-3 or TRBV12-4 and TRBJ2-1, with 7 bases fitting TRBD2. Losses at the gene ends were 5 bases for V and 5 bases for J; bases not matched to a gene: 3. This CDR3 spans 13 amino acids. CDR3 loop: CASSPTSDNEQFF. CDR3 in DNA: TGTGCCAGCAGTCCCACTAGCGACAATGAGCAGTTCTTC.

This clonotype showed up just a few times. The rearrangement uses TRBV7-2 and TRBJ2-5; 8 bases are shared with TRBD2. This CDR3 comprises 14 residues. V trimming: 0 bases; J trimming: 6 bases; junction bases outside the gene matches: 3. Germline-derived CDR1 and CDR2 are SGHTA and FQGNSA. The CDR3: CASSLAGLGQTQYF. In DNA, the CDR3 is TGTGCCAGCAGCTTAGCGGGACTAGGCCAGACCCAGTACTTC.

A few counts support this clonotype. The genes are TRBV5-1 and TRBJ2-2; D remains unclear. Trimming pared 4 bases from V and 3 bases from J, leaving 10 bases between. Germline CDR1 is SGHRS and CDR2 is YFSETQ. This CDR3 is 14 amino acids long. The CDR3 region is CASSMVGHTGELFF. CDR3 DNA: TGCGCCAGCAGCATGGTGGGTCACACCGGGGAGCTGTTTTTT.

This clonotype has more than one count but fewer than ten. This rearrangement joins TRBV28 to TRBJ2-1; the D gene could be TRBD1 or TRBD2 (5 bases each). V shed 5 bases and J shed 4 bases, with 21 bases lying between them. CDR3 length: 17 amino acids. CDR1 is MDHEN, CDR2 SYDVKM, per germline. This chain's CDR3 is CASSRPQSGPDYNEQFF. The CDR3 coding sequence is TGTGCCAGCAGTCGCCCCCAATCGGGACCCGATTACAATGAGCAGTTCTTC. Drawing the rest from reference TRBV28 and TRBJ2-1, the complete variable domain is DVKVTQSSRYLVKRTGEKVFLECVQDMDHENMFWYRQDPGLGLRLIYFSYDVKMKEKGDIPEGYSVSREKKERFSLILESASTNQTSMYLCASSRPQSGPDYNEQFFGPGTRLTVL.

The genes are TRBV5-1 and TRBJ2-1; D not resolved. Trimming took 4 bases from V and 2 from J, leaving 10 bases between them. Germline values: CDR1 SGHRS, CDR2 YFSETQ. CDR3 size: 14 residues. CDR3 in DNA: TGCGCCAGCAGCCCGGCGGAGACCTACAATGAGCAGTTCTTC. Translation gives CASSPAETYNEQFF. The full variable domain, completed using reference TRBV5-1 and TRBJ2-1, is KAGVTQTPRYLIKTRGQQVTLSCSPISGHRSVSWYQQTPGQGLQFLFEYFSETQRNKGNFPGRFSGRQFSNSRSEMNVSTLELGDSALYLCASSPAETYNEQFFGPGTRLTVL.